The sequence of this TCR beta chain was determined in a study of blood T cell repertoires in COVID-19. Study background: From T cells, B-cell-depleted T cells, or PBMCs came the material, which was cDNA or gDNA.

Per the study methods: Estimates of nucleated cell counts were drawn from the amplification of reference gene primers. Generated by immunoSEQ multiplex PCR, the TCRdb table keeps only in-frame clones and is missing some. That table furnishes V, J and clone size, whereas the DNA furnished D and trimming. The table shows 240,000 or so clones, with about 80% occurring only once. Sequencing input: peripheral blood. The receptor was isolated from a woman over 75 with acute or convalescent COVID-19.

The CDR3 reads CASSPRTSGPYEQYF. The CDR3 DNA reads as TGTGCCAGCAGCCCCAGGACTAGCGGCCCCTACGAGCAGTACTTC. The chain couples TRBV7-2 to TRBJ2-7; 10 nucleotides agree with TRBD2. Germline V gene data show CDR1 as SGHTA and CDR2 as FQGNSA. This CDR3 is built from 15 residues. The V and J ends lost 5 bases and 2 bases, in that order; junction bases with no gene match: 6.